This TCR beta chain is drawn from a study of blood T cell repertoires in COVID-19. Clones were read by immunoSEQ multiplex PCR, and TCRdb kept only the in-frame ones, dropping some. Here the sample spans 250,000 to 350,000 clones, 85% to 90% being singletons. The CDR3 extends over 14 amino acids. The J segment lost 5 bases and the V segment lost 6 bases, leaving 9 bases of the junction unmatched. The germline gives CDR1 MNHEY, CDR2 SMNVEV (reference sequence). Sample: peripheral blood. The receptor comes from a woman aged 30 to 39 with COVID-19, enrolled during active disease. The genes are TRBV27 and TRBJ2-5; TRBD2 agrees at 7 bases. CDR3 residues: CASRGERTRETQYF. Written as DNA, the CDR3 is TGTGCCAGCAGGGGGGAGAGGACTAGGGAGACCCAGTACTTC.